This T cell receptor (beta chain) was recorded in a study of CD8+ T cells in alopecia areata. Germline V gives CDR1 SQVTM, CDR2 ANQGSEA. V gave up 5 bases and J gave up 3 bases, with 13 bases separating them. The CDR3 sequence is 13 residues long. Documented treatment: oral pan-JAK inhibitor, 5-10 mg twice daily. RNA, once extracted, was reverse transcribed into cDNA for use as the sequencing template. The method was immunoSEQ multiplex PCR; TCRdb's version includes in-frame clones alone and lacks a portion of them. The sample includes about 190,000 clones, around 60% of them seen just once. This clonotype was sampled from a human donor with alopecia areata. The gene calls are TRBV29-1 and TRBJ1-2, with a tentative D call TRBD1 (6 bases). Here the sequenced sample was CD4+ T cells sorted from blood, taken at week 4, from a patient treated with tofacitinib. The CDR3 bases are TGCAGCGTTCAACAGGGTAATCACTATGGCTACACCTTC. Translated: CSVQQGNHYGYTF.